This T cell receptor beta chain emerged from a study of OX40 agonist ivuxolimab in advanced cancers. V was clipped by 3 bases and J by 8 bases, with 10 bases between them. The length of the CDR3 is 12 residues. Germline CDR1 reads WSHSY; CDR2 reads SAAADI. To note about this clone: Its target is unknown.

Sequencing was performed with immunoSEQ multiplex PCR; in TCRdb, only in-frame clones are kept and a portion is missing. The sample has tens of thousands of clones; approximately 92% are singletons. Points from the study as a whole: At 0.1 to 3.0 mg/kg, clonal expansion of CD4+ and CD8+ blood T cells had occurred by week 6.

V usage is TRBV10-2 and J usage is TRBJ1-2; D remains ambiguous. Sequenced material: CD4+ or CD8+ T cells sorted from blood, taken in a trial of the OX40 agonist ivuxolimab. The TCR originated in an adult with an advanced solid tumor such as melanoma, head and neck, liver or kidney cancer. Here the CDR3 reads CASSDHTGGYTF. The CDR3 DNA sequence: TGCGCCAGCAGTGACCATACTGGGGGCTACACCTTC.